This TCR beta chain was profiled in a study of persistence of HIV-infected CD4 T cells. Study observations and caveats: Antigen-responding cells were enriched for degenerate expanded CDR3beta sequences.

The immunoSEQ assay was version 4, run in survey mode. This table comes from immunoSEQ multiplex PCR, and its TCRdb copy is limited to in-frame clones, with some not included. The data contain tens of thousands of clones, approximately 80% of them seen just once; the ten biggest clones take up around 0.94%. Of note for this clone: Its target is unknown.

Lysates of CMV-infected fibroblasts at 9 to 10 ug/mL stimulated these cells. CD40L-negative CD69-negative CD45RO-high memory CD4+ T cells were sorted as populations depleted of antigen-responding cells. The germline gives CDR1 SGHVS, CDR2 FQNEAQ. The CDR3 has 12 amino acids. V was cut by 5 bases and J by 7 bases, with 11 bases left in between. The chain employs TRBV7-8 and TRBJ1-2; unclear D gene. The sequencing here drew on CD4+ T cells sorted from PBMCs after roughly 18-hour stimulation, taken from a patient who received antiretroviral therapy. The clonotype comes from an adult man with HIV who was CMV-seropositive. Here the CDR3 reads CASSLRLAGYTF. For the CDR3, the DNA is TGTGCCAGCAGCCTTAGGCTTGCTGGCTACACCTTC.